The 20 T cell receptor beta chains given below trace back to one sample, sequenced in a study of early T cells in non-severe SARS-CoV-2 infection. TCRdb fed the 5' RACE reads into MiXCR, producing one record per CDR3 protein. The table records some 88,000 distinct CDR3 sequences, around 17% of them present only once. Material: whole blood, obtained at baseline. The receptors come from an adult who was a healthcare worker with PCR-confirmed SARS-CoV-2 infection or an uninfected control (not recorded which).

This clonotype occurred a few times. The chain is built from TRBV6-6 and TRBJ2-5, with D possibly TRBD2 on 5 matching bases. CDR1 and CDR2 (germline): MNHNY, SVGAGI (reference sequence). Trimming left V 0 bases short and J 5 bases short, with 10 bases between. The length of the CDR3 is 14 residues. The CDR3 DNA follows: TGTGCCAGCAGTTACTCGGAGGTCGGGGAGACCCAGTACTTC. Its translation: CASSYSEVGETQYF.

The sample holds many counts of this clonotype. V gene TRBV14 combines with J gene TRBJ1-2, with TRBD1 identical over 8 bases. The CDR3 extends over 15 amino acids. Germline V gene data show CDR1 as SGHDN and CDR2 as FVKESK. V lost 4 bases, J lost 4 bases, and 8 bases stayed unmatched. This CDR3 reads CASSRDRTGTYGYTF. CDR3 nucleotide sequence: TGTGCCAGCAGCCGGGACAGGACGGGGACCTATGGCTACACCTTC.

This clonotype was observed a few times. The chain uses TRBV11-2 and TRBJ2-5; 9 positions match TRBD2. The junction had 9 bases not matched to a gene; V was cut back by 4 bases and J by 6 bases. The CDR3 runs to 15 residues. Germline CDR1 SGHAT, CDR2 FQNNGV. The DNA of the CDR3 is TGTGCCAGCAGCTCCATTGCTAGCGGGATTCAGACCCAGTACTTC. This sequence encodes CASSSIASGIQTQYF.

Only a few counts were recorded for this clonotype. The genes are TRBV19 and TRBJ1-5; D is uncertain. Germline V gene data show CDR1 as LNHDA and CDR2 as SQIVND (reference sequence). CDR3 size: 14 residues. Trimming removed 3 bases from V and 0 bases from J, with 6 bases in between. CDR3 protein: CASSIRDSNQPQHF. In DNA form, the CDR3 reads TGTGCCAGTAGTATCCGGGATAGCAATCAGCCCCAGCATTTT.

This sequence joins TRBV20-1 and TRBJ2-2; no reliable D call. Germline V CDR1 and CDR2: DFQATT, SNEGSKA (reference sequence). V lost 6 bases and J lost 6, with 11 bases in between. The CDR3 is 12 amino acids. CDR3 amino acids: CSADDGPGELFF. Written as DNA, the CDR3 is TGCAGTGCCGACGACGGGCCCGGGGAGCTGTTTTTT.

The V call is TRBV7-9, the J call TRBJ2-3, with TRBD1 identical over 10 bases. V lost 3 bases, J lost 5 bases, and 8 bases stayed unmatched. Per germline, CDR1 SEHNR and CDR2 FQNEAQ (reference sequence). The CDR3 is 16 amino acids. In DNA form, the CDR3 reads TGTGCCAGCAGCTTCGGAGACAGGGGGCGCGAAGATACGCAGTATTTT. Translating it yields CASSFGDRGREDTQYF.

This chain links TRBV4-1 with TRBJ2-3; D not resolved. This CDR3 spans 13 amino acids. CDR1 is MGHRA, CDR2 YSYEKL, per germline. V lost 0 bases and J 6 bases, leaving 7 bases between the germline ends. The CDR3 is CASSQDLEDTQYF. The DNA for the CDR3 is TGCGCCAGCAGCCAAGATTTGGAGGATACGCAGTATTTT.

Ten or more counts support this clonotype. The chain employs TRBV7-2 and TRBJ2-1, with 8 bases that match TRBD1. Germline V lookup: CDR1 SGHTA, CDR2 FQGNSA. The CDR3 sequence is 14 residues long. With 0 bases clipped from V and 10 bases from J, the junction kept 5 bases outside the gene matches. The CDR3 region is CASSLATGQGEQFF. The CDR3 coding sequence is TGTGCCAGCAGCTTAGCGACAGGACAGGGCGAGCAGTTCTTC.

The gene calls are TRBV7-2 and TRBJ1-4, with D tentatively TRBD1 (6 bases). The CDR3 covers 15 residues. Trimming took 5 bases from V and 0 from J, leaving 10 bases between them. In germline, CDR1 is SGHTA, CDR2 FQGNSA. The CDR3 is CASSKEGATNEKLFF. The CDR3 nucleotides read TGTGCCAGCAGCAAAGAGGGGGCAACTAATGAAAAACTGTTTTTT.

This chain joins TRBV6-4 and TRBJ1-5; 9 bases are shared with TRBD1. CDR1 MRHNA and CDR2 SNTAGT come from the germline V gene. The trim removed 5 bases at V and 4 bases at J, leaving 9 bases unmatched. This CDR3 is 16 amino acids long. CDR3 DNA: TGTGCCAGCAGTCCCGGGACAGGGCGCTCTAATCAGCCCCAGCATTTT. Translating it yields CASSPGTGRSNQPQHF.

This chain links TRBV6-1 with TRBJ2-7; a weak D match, TRBD2 (5 bases). Per the germline V gene, CDR1 is MNHNS and CDR2 is SASEGT. The CDR3 covers 12 residues. Trimming shortened V by 3 bases and J by 6 bases, and 9 bases separated the two germline ends. Written as DNA, the CDR3 is TGTGCCAGCAGTGAGCGGGCGTTCGAGCAGTACTTC. Translation: CASSERAFEQYF.

The chain couples TRBV28 to TRBJ2-1; 8 positions agree with TRBD1. In germline, CDR1 is MDHEN, CDR2 SYDVKM. This CDR3 comprises 15 residues. V lost 6 bases, J lost 4 bases, and 8 bases stayed unmatched. The CDR3 reads CASRLHRGLYNEQFF. The CDR3 DNA reads TGTGCCAGCAGGCTCCACAGGGGGTTGTACAATGAGCAGTTCTTC.

The chain recombines TRBV4-1 with TRBJ2-2, with 10 bases matching TRBD1. V lost 4 bases and J lost 5; bases outside the gene matches: 7. CDR3 length: 16 amino acids. Germline V lookup: CDR1 MGHRA, CDR2 YSYEKL. The CDR3 is CASSPRGTGATGELFF. The DNA for the CDR3 is TGCGCCAGCAGCCCAAGGGGGACAGGGGCGACCGGGGAGCTGTTTTTT.

This clonotype was recorded once. This CDR3 is CASSPTGSQLGTQYF. The CDR3 nucleotides are TGTGCCAGCAGTCCGACAGGGAGCCAATTAGGGACCCAGTACTTC. The rearrangement joins TRBV12-3 or TRBV12-4 to TRBJ2-5, with TRBD1 identical over 7 bases. CDR3 length: 15 residues. V lost 5 bases, J lost 7 bases, and 13 bases stayed unmatched.

V usage is TRBV6-1 and J usage is TRBJ2-3; D perhaps matches TRBD2 (5 bases). The CDR3 is 16 amino acids. Germline V gives CDR1 MNHNS, CDR2 SASEGT. The ends were cut back, 5 bases at V and 2 bases at J, with 17 bases in the middle. CDR3 nucleotide sequence: TGTGCCAGCAGTCCTAACTTCCTAGCAGCCACAGATACGCAGTATTTT. Translating gives CASSPNFLAATDTQYF.

The V call is TRBV7-9, the J call TRBJ2-3; 7 positions match TRBD2. The V and J ends lost 0 bases and 6 bases, in that order; junction bases with no gene match: 6. The CDR3 totals 15 residues. CDR1 SEHNR and CDR2 FQNEAQ come from the germline V gene (reference sequence). The CDR3 reads CASSLASGRKDTQYF. In DNA, the CDR3 is TGTGCCAGCAGCTTAGCATCCGGGAGGAAGGATACGCAGTATTTT.

CDR3 amino acids: CASSRNSDRNSGNTIYF. The DNA of the CDR3 is TGTGCCAGCTCACGAAACTCCGACAGGAATTCTGGAAACACCATATATTTT. The chain employs TRBV18 and TRBJ1-3, with D possibly being TRBD1 (6 bases). V lost 4 bases to trimming and J lost 1 base, with 17 bases between them. This CDR3 comprises 17 residues. Germline CDR1 is KGHSH and CDR2 is LQKENI. The full variable domain, in which reference TRBV18 and TRBJ1-3 provide the parts outside the CDR3, is NAGVMQNPRHLVRRRGQEARLRCSPMKGHSHVYWYRQLPEEGLKFMVYLQKENIIDESGMPKERFSAEFPKEGPSILRIQQVVRGDSAAYFCASSRNSDRNSGNTIYFGEGSWLTVV.

The table lists this clonotype with a few counts. The genes are TRBV10-2 and TRBJ2-3; D tentatively fits TRBD1 or TRBD2 (5 bases each). With 4 bases removed from V and 6 bases from J, the gap between germline ends came to 17 bases. The germline V gene has CDR1 WSHSY and CDR2 SAAADI. The CDR3 loop spans 15 amino acids. The CDR3 DNA is TGCGCCAGCAGTGGAGGAGGCAGGGTCGGCGATACGCAGTATTTT. This sequence encodes CASSGGGRVGDTQYF.

The CDR3 loop reads CASSLLRGGNYEQYF. DNA of the CDR3: TGTGCCAGCAGTTTGTTGCGGGGGGGGAATTACGAGCAGTACTTC. The V gene is TRBV27, the J gene TRBJ2-7; TRBD2 agrees at 9 bases. The CDR3 runs to 15 residues. With V trimmed by 3 bases and J by 4 bases, 7 bases remained unmatched. The germline V gene encodes CDR1 MNHEY and CDR2 SMNVEV (reference sequence).

This clonotype was found a few times. The chain has TRBV20-1 and TRBJ2-5; TRBD2 matches at 9 bases. Per the germline V gene, CDR1 is DFQATT and CDR2 is SNEGSKA (reference sequence). The CDR3 length is 14 residues. The trim removed 1 base at V and 3 bases at J, leaving 3 bases unmatched. The chain's CDR3 is CSARGLAGEETQYF. Here the CDR3 DNA reads TGCAGTGCTAGAGGGTTAGCGGGGGAAGAGACCCAGTACTTC.